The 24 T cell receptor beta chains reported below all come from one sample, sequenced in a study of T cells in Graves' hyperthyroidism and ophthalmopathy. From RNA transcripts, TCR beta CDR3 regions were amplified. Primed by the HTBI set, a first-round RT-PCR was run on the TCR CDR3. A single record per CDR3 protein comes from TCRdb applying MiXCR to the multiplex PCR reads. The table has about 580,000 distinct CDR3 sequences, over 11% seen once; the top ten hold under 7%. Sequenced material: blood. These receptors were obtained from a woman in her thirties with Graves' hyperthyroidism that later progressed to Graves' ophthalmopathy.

The CDR3 reads CAWTPPGQGDEKLFF. The CDR3 DNA reads TGTGCCTGGACCCCCCCGGGACAGGGGGATGAAAAACTGTTTTTT. This sequence joins TRBV30 and TRBJ1-4; 11 bases fit TRBD1. Germline V gene data show CDR1 as GTSNPN and CDR2 as SVGIG (reference sequence). V shed 4 bases and J 6 bases; nucleotides not matched to a gene: 7. CDR3 size: 15 residues. Together with reference TRBV30 and TRBJ1-4, the CDR3 gives the full variable domain: SQTIHQWPATLVQPVGSPLSLECTVEGTSNPNLYWYRQAAGRGLQLLFYSVGIGQISSEVPQNLSASRPQDRQFILSSKKLLLSDSGFYLCAWTPPGQGDEKLFFGSGTQLSVL.

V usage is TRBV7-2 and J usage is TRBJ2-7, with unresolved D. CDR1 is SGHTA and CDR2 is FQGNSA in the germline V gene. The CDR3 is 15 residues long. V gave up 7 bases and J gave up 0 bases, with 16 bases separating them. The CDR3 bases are TGTGCCAGCAAAGAGCTAGGGCCGAGCTCCTACGAGCAGTACTTC. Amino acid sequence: CASKELGPSSYEQYF.

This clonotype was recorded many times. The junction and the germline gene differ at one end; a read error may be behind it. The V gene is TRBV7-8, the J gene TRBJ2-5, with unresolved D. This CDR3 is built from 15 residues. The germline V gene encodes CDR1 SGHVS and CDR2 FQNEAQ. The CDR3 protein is CASSFGVSFQEAQYF. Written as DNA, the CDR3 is TGTGCCAGCAGCTTTGGGGTGTCTTTCCAAGAGGCCCAGTACTTC.

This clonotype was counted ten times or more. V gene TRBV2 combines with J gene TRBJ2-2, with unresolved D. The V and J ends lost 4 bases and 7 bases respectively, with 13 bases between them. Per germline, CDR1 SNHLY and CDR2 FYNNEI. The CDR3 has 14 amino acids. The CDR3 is CASSAGGRYGELFF. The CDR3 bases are TGTGCCAGCAGTGCGGGCGGCAGGTACGGGGAGCTGTTTTTT.

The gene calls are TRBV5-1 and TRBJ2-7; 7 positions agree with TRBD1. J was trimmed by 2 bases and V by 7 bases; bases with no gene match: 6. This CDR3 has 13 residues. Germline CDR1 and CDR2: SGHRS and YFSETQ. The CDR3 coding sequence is TGCGCCAGCGGCCGGGACAGTACCTACGAGCAGTACTTC. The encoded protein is CASGRDSTYEQYF.

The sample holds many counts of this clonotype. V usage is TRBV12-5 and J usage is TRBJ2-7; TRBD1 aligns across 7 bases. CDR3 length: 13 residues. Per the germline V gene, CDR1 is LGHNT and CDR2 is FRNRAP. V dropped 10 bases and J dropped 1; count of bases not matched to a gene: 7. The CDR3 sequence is CANGPGQSYEQYF. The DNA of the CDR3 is TGTGCTAATGGGCCGGGACAGTCCTACGAGCAGTACTTC.

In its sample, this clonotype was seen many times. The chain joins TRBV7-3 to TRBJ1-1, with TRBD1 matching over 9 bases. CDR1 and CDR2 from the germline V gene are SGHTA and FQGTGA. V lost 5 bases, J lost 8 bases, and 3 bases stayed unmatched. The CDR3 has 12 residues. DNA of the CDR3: TGTGCCAGCAGCCACGACAGGGGGGAAGCTTTCTTT. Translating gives CASSHDRGEAFF.

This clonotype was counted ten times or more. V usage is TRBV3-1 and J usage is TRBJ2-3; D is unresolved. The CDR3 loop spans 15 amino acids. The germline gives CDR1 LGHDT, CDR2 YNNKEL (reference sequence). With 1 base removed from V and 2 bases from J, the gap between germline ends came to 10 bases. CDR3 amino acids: CASSQVVRPTDTQYF. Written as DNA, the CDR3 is TGTGCCAGCAGCCAAGTGGTGCGGCCCACAGATACGCAGTATTTT.

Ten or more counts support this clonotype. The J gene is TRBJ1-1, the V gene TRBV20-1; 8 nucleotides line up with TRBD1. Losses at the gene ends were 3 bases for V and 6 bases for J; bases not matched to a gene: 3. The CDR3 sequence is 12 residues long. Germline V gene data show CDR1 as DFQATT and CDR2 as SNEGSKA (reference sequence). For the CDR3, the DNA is TGCAGTGCTAGGCAGGGGGCGGCTGAAGCTTTCTTT. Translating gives CSARQGAAEAFF.

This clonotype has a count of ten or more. The CDR3, as DNA: TGTGCCACTTCCGATCGGAGCTATGGCTACACCTTC. The encoded protein is CATSDRSYGYTF. The rearrangement links TRBV24-1 to TRBJ1-2; D is unresolved. The V end was cut by 10 bases, the J end by 4 bases, with 12 bases between. The germline V gene has CDR1 KGHDR and CDR2 SFDVKD. The CDR3 loop spans 12 amino acids.

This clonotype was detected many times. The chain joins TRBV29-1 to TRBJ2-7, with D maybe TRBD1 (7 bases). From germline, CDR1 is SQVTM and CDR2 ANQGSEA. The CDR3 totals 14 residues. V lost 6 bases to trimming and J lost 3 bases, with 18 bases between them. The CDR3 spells CSVGGGTARYEQYF. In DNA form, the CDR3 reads TGCAGCGTCGGAGGGGGCACAGCTCGCTACGAGCAGTACTTC.

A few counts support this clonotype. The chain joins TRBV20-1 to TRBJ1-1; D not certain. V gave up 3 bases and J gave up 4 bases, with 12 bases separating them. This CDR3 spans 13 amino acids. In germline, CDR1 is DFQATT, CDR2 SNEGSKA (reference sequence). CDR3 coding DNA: TGCAGTGCTAGGTTACCCGAGCCCACTGAAGCTTTCTTT. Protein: CSARLPEPTEAFF.

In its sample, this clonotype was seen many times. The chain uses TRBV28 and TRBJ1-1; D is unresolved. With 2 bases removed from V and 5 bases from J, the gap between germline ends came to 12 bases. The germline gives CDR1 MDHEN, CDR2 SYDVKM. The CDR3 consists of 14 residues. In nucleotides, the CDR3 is TGTGCCAGCAGTTTAAAGTTTTACCCGACTGAAGCTTTCTTT. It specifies CASSLKFYPTEAFF.

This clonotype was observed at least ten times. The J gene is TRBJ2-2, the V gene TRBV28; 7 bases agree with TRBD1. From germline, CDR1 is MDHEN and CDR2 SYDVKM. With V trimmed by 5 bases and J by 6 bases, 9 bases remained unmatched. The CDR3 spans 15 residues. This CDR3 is CASSPRQGLPGELFF. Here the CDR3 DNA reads TGTGCCAGCAGTCCCCGACAGGGCCTCCCCGGGGAGCTGTTTTTT.

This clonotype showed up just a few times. The CDR3 sequence is CASSPPGRVGGQPQHF. In DNA, the CDR3 is TGTGCCAGCTCACCACCGGGCAGGGTGGGTGGTCAGCCCCAGCATTTT. V is TRBV18 and J is TRBJ1-5, with D perhaps TRBD1 (5 bases). V shed 0 bases and J shed 6 bases, with 15 bases lying between them. The CDR3 extends over 16 amino acids. Germline V lookup: CDR1 KGHSH, CDR2 LQKENI.

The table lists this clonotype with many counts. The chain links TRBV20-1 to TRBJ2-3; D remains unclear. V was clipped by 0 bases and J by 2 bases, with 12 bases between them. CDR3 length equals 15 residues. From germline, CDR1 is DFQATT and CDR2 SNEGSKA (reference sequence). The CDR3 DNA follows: TGCAGTGCTAGAGAGGGGAAAACGACCACAGATACGCAGTATTTT. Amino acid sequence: CSAREGKTTTDTQYF.

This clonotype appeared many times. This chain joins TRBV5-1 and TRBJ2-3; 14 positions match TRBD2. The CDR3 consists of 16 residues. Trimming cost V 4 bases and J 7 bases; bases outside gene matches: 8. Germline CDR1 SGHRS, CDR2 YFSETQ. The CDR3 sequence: CASSVGTSGSVNTQYF. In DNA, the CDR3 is TGCGCCAGCAGCGTGGGGACTAGCGGGAGTGTAAATACGCAGTATTTT.

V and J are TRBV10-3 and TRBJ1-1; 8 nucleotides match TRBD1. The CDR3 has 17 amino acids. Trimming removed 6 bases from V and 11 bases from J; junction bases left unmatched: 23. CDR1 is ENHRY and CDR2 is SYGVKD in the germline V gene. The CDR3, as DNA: TGTGCCATCAGCCCCGTCGGGGGGCAGGGGGCGAACAGTGAGGCTTTCTTT. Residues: CAISPVGGQGANSEAFF.

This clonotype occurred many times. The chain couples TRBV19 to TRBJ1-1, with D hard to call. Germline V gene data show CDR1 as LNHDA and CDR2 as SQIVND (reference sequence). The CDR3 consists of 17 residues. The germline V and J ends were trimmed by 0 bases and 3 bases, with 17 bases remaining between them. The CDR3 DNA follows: TGTGCCAGTAGTATAGATCGGGCGGCGACCTTGGACACTGAAGCTTTCTTT. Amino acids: CASSIDRAATLDTEAFF. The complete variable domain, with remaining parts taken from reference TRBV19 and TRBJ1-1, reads DGGITQSPKYLFRKEGQNVTLSCEQNLNHDAMYWYRQDPGQGLRLIYYSQIVNDFQKGDIAEGYSVSREKKESFPLTVTSAQKNPTAFYLCASSIDRAATLDTEAFFGQGTRLTVV.

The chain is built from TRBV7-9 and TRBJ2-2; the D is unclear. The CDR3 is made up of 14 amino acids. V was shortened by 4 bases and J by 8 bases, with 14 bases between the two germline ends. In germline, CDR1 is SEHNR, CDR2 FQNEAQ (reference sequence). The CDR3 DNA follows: TGTGCCAGCAGCTCAAAATCCGGTGGAGGGGAGCTGTTTTTT. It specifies CASSSKSGGGELFF.

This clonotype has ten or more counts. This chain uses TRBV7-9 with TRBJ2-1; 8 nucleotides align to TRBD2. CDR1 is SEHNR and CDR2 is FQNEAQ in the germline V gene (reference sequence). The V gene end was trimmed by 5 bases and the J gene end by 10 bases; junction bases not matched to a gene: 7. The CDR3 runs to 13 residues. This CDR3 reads CASSAGLAGEQFF. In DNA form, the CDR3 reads TGTGCCAGCAGCGCCGGCTTAGCGGGGGAGCAGTTCTTC.

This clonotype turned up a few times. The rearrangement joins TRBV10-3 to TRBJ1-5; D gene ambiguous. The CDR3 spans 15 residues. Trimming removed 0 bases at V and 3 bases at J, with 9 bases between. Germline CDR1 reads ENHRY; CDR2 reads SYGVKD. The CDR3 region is CAISESDGLNQPQHF. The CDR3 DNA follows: TGTGCCATCAGTGAGTCGGACGGCCTCAATCAGCCCCAGCATTTT.

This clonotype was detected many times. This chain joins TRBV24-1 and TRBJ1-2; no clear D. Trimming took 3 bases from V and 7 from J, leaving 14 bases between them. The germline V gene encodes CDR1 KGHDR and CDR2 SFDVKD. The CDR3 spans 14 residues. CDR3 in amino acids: CATSDDDRTVGYTF. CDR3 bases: TGTGCCACCAGTGATGACGACCGGACTGTTGGCTACACCTTC.

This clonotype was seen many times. CDR3 amino acids: CIMRDSQSYEQYF. CDR3 bases: TGCATAATGAGAGACTCCCAATCCTACGAGCAGTACTTC. The gene calls are TRBV20-1 and TRBJ2-7; unclear D gene. In germline, CDR1 is DFQATT, CDR2 SNEGSKA (reference sequence). CDR3 size: 13 residues.